What follows are 20 T cell receptor beta chains derived from one specimen sequenced in a study of cytomegalovirus exposure and HLA in healthy donors. Repertoires were generated with immunoSEQ multiplex PCR, while TCRdb's copy carries only in-frame clones and drops some. The sample lists approximately 88,000 clones; about four fifths were seen once. Sequencing used PBMCs. The receptors here all came from a woman aged 18-29 years in good health and CMV-seropositive.

The chain is built from TRBV11-2 and TRBJ2-5, with D possibly matching TRBD1 (5 bases). The CDR3 extends over 14 amino acids. Looked up from germline, CDR1 is SGHAT and CDR2 is FQNNGV. V lost 4 bases and J 2 bases, leaving 11 bases between the germline ends. The CDR3 nucleotides read TGTGCCAGCAGCTGGGGCTTTTCTCAAGAGACCCAGTACTTC. Its protein product is CASSWGFSQETQYF.

V gene TRBV11-1 combines with J gene TRBJ2-7, with D possibly matching TRBD1 (6 bases). The V and J ends lost 1 base and 2 bases respectively, with 12 bases between them. The germline gives CDR1 SGHAT, CDR2 FQDESV (reference sequence). The CDR3 spans 15 residues. The chain's CDR3 is CASSLGPDRTYEQYF. Here the CDR3 DNA reads TGTGCCAGCAGCTTAGGTCCGGACAGAACCTACGAGCAGTACTTC.

This chain links TRBV28 with TRBJ1-2; 7 nucleotides align to TRBD1. Germline CDR1 MDHEN, CDR2 SYDVKM. The CDR3 contains 11 residues. J gave up 10 bases and V 6 bases, and 5 bases lay outside the gene matches. In nucleotides, the CDR3 is TGTGCCAGCAGGACAGGGTTTGCCTACACCTTC. It is translated as CASRTGFAYTF.

This rearrangement joins TRBV7-2 to TRBJ1-6, with unresolved D. The CDR3 loop spans 14 amino acids. CDR1 SGHTA and CDR2 FQGNSA come from the germline V gene. Trimming took off 5 bases at V and 7 bases at J, with 12 bases between the two ends. CDR3 bases: TGTGCCAGCAGCCCCGGGAGGTTGAATTCACCCCTCCACTTT. As protein: CASSPGRLNSPLHF.

The V gene is TRBV5-6, the J gene TRBJ2-3; TRBD2 aligns across 9 bases. CDR1 is SGHDT and CDR2 is YYEEEE in the germline V gene. Unmatched junction bases numbered 6, after V lost 1 base and J lost 3 bases. The CDR3 covers 16 residues. The CDR3 DNA sequence: TGTGCCAGCAGCTTGACGGGCGGGGGGGAAACAGATACGCAGTATTTT. It yields the protein CASSLTGGGETDTQYF.

In this sample, this clone turned up once. The V call is TRBV18, the J call TRBJ2-7, with TRBD2 identical over 9 bases. From germline, CDR1 is KGHSH and CDR2 LQKENI. The CDR3 contains 16 residues. The V and J ends lost 3 bases and 1 base, in that order; junction bases with no gene match: 7. CDR3 region: CASSPLSGGGSYEQYF. CDR3 sequence (DNA): TGTGCCAGCTCACCCCTTAGCGGGGGCGGGTCCTACGAGCAGTACTTC. Looking up the rest from reference TRBV18 and TRBJ2-7 gives the full variable domain: NAGVMQNPRHLVRRRGQEARLRCSPMKGHSHVYWYRQLPEEGLKFMVYLQKENIIDESGMPKERFSAEFPKEGPSILRIQQVVRGDSAAYFCASSPLSGGGSYEQYFGPGTRLTVT.

The chain has TRBV7-8 and TRBJ2-5; D is undetermined. The CDR3 consists of 13 residues. V lost 3 bases to trimming and J lost 1 base, with 6 bases between them. Germline lookup yields CDR1 SGHVS and CDR2 FQNEAQ. CDR3 sequence reads: CASSLRFQETQYF. The DNA of the CDR3 is TGTGCCAGCAGCTTGCGGTTCCAAGAGACCCAGTACTTC.

This rearrangement joins TRBV27 to TRBJ1-4; a possible D gene is TRBD1 (5 bases). The CDR3 length is 14 residues. Germline CDR1 MNHEY, CDR2 SMNVEV (reference sequence). With 3 bases removed from V and 4 bases from J, the gap between germline ends came to 9 bases. The CDR3 coding sequence is TGTGCCAGCAGTTTCGGGGGGGATAATGAAAAACTGTTTTTT. Its translation is CASSFGGDNEKLFF.

The V call is TRBV6-1, the J call TRBJ2-3; 8 nucleotides line up with TRBD1. V shed 4 bases, J shed 0 bases, and the junction held 6 bases outside the gene matches. The CDR3 has 16 amino acids. The germline V gene encodes CDR1 MNHNS and CDR2 SASEGT. Here the CDR3 DNA reads TGTGCCAGCAGTGTGGGGACAGGCCAGAGCACAGATACGCAGTATTTT. This encodes CASSVGTGQSTDTQYF.

V and J are TRBV2 and TRBJ2-1, with 7 bases lining up with TRBD2. The germline V gene encodes CDR1 SNHLY and CDR2 FYNNEI. The CDR3 loop spans 13 amino acids. The V segment lost 4 bases and the J segment 6 bases; nucleotides outside the gene matches: 3. CDR3 loop: CASSVSGGNEQFF. Written as DNA, the CDR3 is TGTGCCAGCAGTGTATCGGGGGGCAATGAGCAGTTCTTC.

This clone was found once. V usage is TRBV27 and J usage is TRBJ1-1; the match to TRBD1 covers 7 bases. The germline V gene has CDR1 MNHEY and CDR2 SMNVEV (reference sequence). This CDR3 spans 18 amino acids. J was trimmed by 5 bases and V by 3 bases; bases with no gene match: 18. The DNA for the CDR3 is TGTGCCAGCAGTTTGGGGGACGGGACAGAGGTATTTGGGACTGAAGCTTTCTTT. Its protein product is CASSLGDGTEVFGTEAFF.

V usage is TRBV14 and J usage is TRBJ2-3; possibly TRBD1 for D (5 bases). Trimming stripped 4 bases from V and 4 bases from J, with 12 bases between. CDR3 length equals 14 residues. Per the germline V gene, CDR1 is SGHDN and CDR2 is FVKESK. This CDR3 reads CASSRAQGPDTQYF. CDR3 DNA: TGTGCCAGCAGCCGAGCGCAGGGTCCAGATACGCAGTATTTT.

This sequence joins TRBV28 and TRBJ2-7; D might be TRBD2 (5 bases). V lost 6 bases, J lost 5 bases, and 14 bases lay in between. This CDR3 contains 13 residues. Germline lookup yields CDR1 MDHEN and CDR2 SYDVKM. CDR3 sequence (DNA): TGTGCCAGCAGAAAACTAGTTCCCCACGAGCAGTACTTC. Translation gives CASRKLVPHEQYF.

CDR3: CASSLGQGVIEQFF. The CDR3 coding sequence is TGTGCCAGCAGCCTGGGACAGGGAGTAATTGAGCAGTTCTTC. V is TRBV5-8 and J is TRBJ2-1; 9 positions agree with TRBD1. After removal of 4 bases from V and 9 bases from J, the junction contained 8 bases not matched to a gene. Germline V gene lookup returns CDR1 SGHTS and CDR2 YDEGEE. The CDR3 spans 14 residues.

This clone was seen only once. The chain has TRBV5-6 and TRBJ1-2, with D perhaps matching TRBD1 (6 bases). The length of the CDR3 is 14 residues. With 0 bases removed from V and 8 bases from J, the gap between germline ends came to 14 bases. Per the germline V gene, CDR1 is SGHDT and CDR2 is YYEEEE. The CDR3 nucleotides read TGTGCCAGCAGCTTGGCGGTTCGGGGGGCAGGCTACACCTTC. Its protein is CASSLAVRGAGYTF.

J is TRBJ1-6 and V is TRBV5-1; 10 positions agree with TRBD1. J gave up 7 bases and V 3 bases, and 4 bases lay outside the gene matches. The CDR3 sequence is 15 residues long. Per the germline V gene, CDR1 is SGHRS and CDR2 is YFSETQ. The CDR3 DNA reads TGCGCCAGCAGCTGGGACAGGGGAGGAAATTCACCCCTCCACTTT. It yields the protein CASSWDRGGNSPLHF.

The chain uses TRBV7-2 and TRBJ2-7; D ambiguous. With 5 bases removed from V and 0 bases from J, the gap between germline ends came to 5 bases. The CDR3 has 12 residues. The germline gives CDR1 SGHTA, CDR2 FQGNSA. This chain's CDR3 is CASSPSSYEQYF. The CDR3 bases are TGTGCCAGCAGCCCATCCTCCTACGAGCAGTACTTC.

This clone was detected only once. V gene TRBV30 combines with J gene TRBJ2-7, with D tentatively TRBD1 (6 bases). Germline V CDR1 and CDR2: GTSNPN, SVGIG (reference sequence). CDR3 length: 16 residues. V was trimmed by 1 base and J by 2 bases, leaving 18 bases between them. CDR3 in DNA: TGTGCCTGGAGTGGCAAACAGGGCTGGGGACCCTACGAGCAGTACTTC. The encoded protein is CAWSGKQGWGPYEQYF.

This clone was observed a single time. The chain links TRBV7-9 to TRBJ2-7; D unclear. The CDR3 length is 15 residues. CDR1 is SEHNR, CDR2 FQNEAQ, per germline (reference sequence). V was shortened by 1 base and J by 2 bases, with 12 bases between the two germline ends. The CDR3 here is CASSLGGTTPYEQYF. The CDR3 DNA reads TGTGCCAGCAGCTTAGGAGGTACTACCCCCTACGAGCAGTACTTC.

J is TRBJ1-1 and V is TRBV6-5; a possible D gene is TRBD1 (5 bases). Per the germline V gene, CDR1 is MNHEY and CDR2 is SVGAGI. With 6 bases removed from V and 1 base from J, the gap between germline ends came to 9 bases. CDR3 size: 13 residues. DNA of the CDR3: TGTGCCAGCAGCCAAGACAGGAACACTGAAGCTTTCTTT. This gives the protein CASSQDRNTEAFF.